This is a list of T cell receptor beta chains from one sample in a study of OX40 agonist ivuxolimab in advanced cancers. The table came from immunoSEQ multiplex PCR; TCRdb's copy has only in-frame clones and leaves some out. The sample lists around 850 clones, over 75% occurring once. This material was acquired in a trial of the OX40 agonist ivuxolimab. The receptor source for this set is an adult with an advanced solid tumor such as melanoma, head and neck, liver or kidney cancer. Each CDR3 is given with its conserved first and last residue. The D gene is left open where the match is weak.

>TRBJ1-1|TRBD1|TRBV11-3
CASSPGGMNTEAFF
>TRBJ2-5|TRBD2|TRBV23-1
CASSWGGQETQYF
>TRBJ1-6|-|TRBV6-8
CARARGPVNSPLHF
>TRBJ1-1|-|TRBV11-3
CASSVTQGRTEAFF
>TRBJ2-2|-|TRBV18
CASSPPRSPGELFF
>TRBJ2-1|-|TRBV11-3
CASSLGASTYNEQFF
>TRBJ2-5|TRBD2|TRBV25-1
CASRILAGARQETQYF
>TRBJ1-4|TRBD1|TRBV11-3
CASSINRGANEKLFF
>TRBJ2-2|-|TRBV19
CASSMLAGVNTGELFF
>TRBJ1-1|-|TRBV28
CASSPDPENTEAFF
>TRBJ2-5|-|TRBV19
CASSTEETQYF
>TRBJ1-6|-|TRBV11-3
CASSLASAVGYNSPLHF
>TRBJ1-4|TRBD1|TRBV28
CASTGGIRASQYGEKLFF
>TRBJ1-3|-|TRBV6-4
CASSYREVSGNTIYF
>TRBJ1-4|-|TRBV23-1
CASSWGGSEKLFF
>TRBJ2-7|-|TRBV28
CASSLIGGEGYEQYF
>TRBJ2-2|-|TRBV6-8
CASSYSAGANTGELFF
>TRBJ2-7|-|TRBV19
CASSNFGEQYF
>TRBJ2-5|TRBD2|TRBV6-8
CASSVLAGEEETQYF
>TRBJ2-7|-|TRBV23-1
CASSQCTGVSEQYF
>TRBJ2-1|-|TRBV19
CASSAYGESSYNEQFF
>TRBJ2-2|-|TRBV6-8
CASSYSTGAPTGELFF
>TRBJ2-2|-|TRBV6-8
CASSSNRLTVNTGELFF
>TRBJ1-1|-|TRBV11-3
CASSSDYRVIAEAFF
>TRBJ2-2|-|TRBV14
CASSQDGYLLGELFF
>TRBJ1-5|TRBD1|TRBV7-6
CASSFGDRLQPQHF
>TRBJ2-2|-|TRBV6-8
CASSYSLNTGELFF
>TRBJ1-1|-|TRBV6-8
CASSYSTGSSEAFF
>TRBJ2-5|-|TRBV29-1
CSVEKGGQTQYF
>TRBJ2-2|-|TRBV11-3
CASSSIWGSTGELFF
>TRBJ1-1|TRBD1|TRBV14
CASSWGWDSEAFF
>TRBJ1-3|-|TRBV6-8
CASSRGSSGNTIYF
>TRBJ2-2|-|TRBV6-8
CASTGGEDSTGELFF
>TRBJ1-1|-|TRBV12-5
CASTKGIQDTEAFF
>TRBJ2-2|TRBD1|TRBV11-3
CASRLIVTGGSAGELFF
>TRBJ2-3|-|TRBV14
CASSQTGRGDTQYF
>TRBJ2-2|TRBD2|TRBV28
CASSLEGGSLFF
>TRBJ1-2|TRBD1|TRBV23-1
CASSRPSGQGIYGYTF
>TRBJ2-1|-|TRBV19
CASSPQQRYNEQFF
>TRBJ2-1|-|TRBV5-1
CASSLGQGTGNEQFF
>TRBJ2-7|-|TRBV14
CASSHDTAEQYF
>TRBJ2-7|TRBD1|TRBV15
CATSRDPPQGVTYEQYF
>TRBJ1-1|-|TRBV6-8
CASTARGVFTEAFF
>TRBJ2-7|TRBD1|TRBV11-3
CASSPQPTGSYEQYF
>TRBJ1-1|-|TRBV19
CASQGGRPEAFF
>TRBJ1-2|TRBD1|TRBV6-1
CASSEAEWDSVGYSYTF
>TRBJ2-2|TRBD1|TRBV15
CATSRDRETGELFF
>TRBJ2-2|TRBD2|TRBV6-8
CASSFGGGEGTGELFF
>TRBJ1-3|-|TRBV29-1
CSVNRENTGNTIYF